One and the same sample provided the 8 T cell receptor beta chains below, sequenced in a study of T cell responses to AZD1222 COVID-19 vaccine. Assay used: immunoSEQ multiplex PCR; TCRdb lists only in-frame clones, some missing. Altogether 140,000 to 150,000 clones are present, around 88% being singletons, with the ten largest covering over 13%. Here the sequenced sample was peripheral blood, taken on day 0 of AZD1222 vaccination. Receptors originate from an adult in good health.

The V gene is TRBV10-3, the J gene TRBJ2-7, with TRBD1 matching over 8 bases. Germline V lookup: CDR1 ENHRY, CDR2 SYGVKD. V dropped 6 bases and J dropped 5; count of bases not matched to a gene: 3. The CDR3 runs to 12 residues. The CDR3 is CAISGQGNEQYF. As DNA, the CDR3 is TGTGCCATCAGCGGACAGGGCAACGAGCAGTACTTC.

The DNA of the CDR3 is TGTGCCGCTAATGTTCTAGGGACGGTCTCTGGAAACACCATATATTTT. It encodes CAANVLGTVSGNTIYF. The J gene is TRBJ1-3, the V gene TRBV24-1; TRBD1 might be the D (5 bases). Trimming took 12 bases from V and 0 from J, leaving 20 bases between them. Per germline, CDR1 KGHDR and CDR2 SFDVKD. The CDR3 is 16 residues long.

The V gene is TRBV5-1, the J gene TRBJ2-7; 7 positions agree with TRBD1. With V trimmed by 4 bases and J by 0 bases, 7 bases remained unmatched. The CDR3 length is 15 residues. The germline CDR1 and CDR2 sequences are SGHRS and YFSETQ. This CDR3 reads CASSPTGSNSYEQYF. In DNA form, the CDR3 reads TGCGCCAGCAGCCCGACAGGGAGTAACTCCTACGAGCAGTACTTC. The full variable domain, with the rest looked up from reference TRBV5-1 and TRBJ2-7, is KAGVTQTPRYLIKTRGQQVTLSCSPISGHRSVSWYQQTPGQGLQFLFEYFSETQRNKGNFPGRFSGRQFSNSRSEMNVSTLELGDSALYLCASSPTGSNSYEQYFGPGTRLTVT.

The chain combines TRBV2 with TRBJ1-6, with 9 bases that match TRBD1. Losses at the gene ends were 3 bases for V and 13 bases for J; bases not matched to a gene: 10. The length of the CDR3 is 15 residues. Per the germline V gene, CDR1 is SNHLY and CDR2 is FYNNEI. CDR3 DNA: TGTGCCAGCAGTGAGGGGACAGGGATCAGCGGCCCCCTCCACTTT. Its protein product is CASSEGTGISGPLHF.

The CDR3 nucleotides are TGTGCCAGCTCACCGGGGACAGGGGGGGATCAGCCCCAGCATTTT. This encodes CASSPGTGGDQPQHF. V gene TRBV18 combines with J gene TRBJ1-5; TRBD1 aligns across 11 bases. The CDR3 is 15 residues long. The trim removed 3 bases at V and 5 bases at J, leaving 3 bases unmatched. Germline V lookup: CDR1 KGHSH, CDR2 LQKENI.

This rearrangement joins TRBV6-5 to TRBJ1-5; no definite D call. V lost 8 bases, J lost 10 bases, and 15 bases lay in between. Germline V CDR1 and CDR2: MNHEY, SVGAGI. The CDR3 runs 12 residues. The CDR3 DNA sequence: TGTGCCAGCGGCCCTTGGAGGACTCCCCAGCATTTT. Its translation: CASGPWRTPQHF.

The CDR3 protein is CASSARGRVGTEAFF. CDR3 nucleotides: TGTGCCAGCTCGGCCCGGGGTCGGGTTGGGACTGAAGCTTTCTTT. The V call is TRBV18, the J call TRBJ1-1; no definite D call. CDR1 KGHSH and CDR2 LQKENI come from the germline V gene. V dropped 6 bases and J dropped 5 bases, with 19 bases sitting between them. This CDR3 region has 15 residues.

This rearrangement joins TRBV18 to TRBJ2-7; the D gene is possibly TRBD1 (6 bases). Germline-derived CDR1 and CDR2 are KGHSH and LQKENI. Deletions cut 3 bases from V and 3 bases from J, with 18 bases between. This CDR3 comprises 16 residues. In DNA form, the CDR3 reads TGTGCCAGCTCACCCCTTCCGGCAGGGGCGAACTACGAGCAGTACTTC. The encoded protein is CASSPLPAGANYEQYF.